This T cell receptor beta chain was recovered during a study of blood T cell repertoires in COVID-19. Study-level background: Researchers got acute and convalescent COVID-19 samples from the United States, Italy and Spain. PBMCs, B-cell-depleted T cells, or T cells were the source of the cDNA or gDNA that made up the material.

Authors' methods: By means of reference gene primer amplification, nucleated cell counts were estimated. Generated by immunoSEQ multiplex PCR, the TCRdb table keeps only in-frame clones and is missing some. V and J calls and clone size come straight from that table; D and trimming were deduced from the DNA. The data contain 250,000 to 350,000 clones, approximately 90% of them singletons. Germline V gene data show CDR1 as MNHEY and CDR2 as SMNVEV (reference sequence). CDR3 length equals 13 residues. The germline V and J ends were trimmed by 2 bases and 5 bases, with 9 bases remaining between them. Source material: peripheral blood. This clonotype was obtained from a man aged 25-45 years with acute or convalescent COVID-19. This chain connects TRBV27 to TRBJ1-1; a weak D match, TRBD1 (5 bases). The CDR3 DNA reads as TGTGCCAGCAGTTTAATAGGGGTGACTGAAGCTTTCTTT. It codes for CASSLIGVTEAFF.